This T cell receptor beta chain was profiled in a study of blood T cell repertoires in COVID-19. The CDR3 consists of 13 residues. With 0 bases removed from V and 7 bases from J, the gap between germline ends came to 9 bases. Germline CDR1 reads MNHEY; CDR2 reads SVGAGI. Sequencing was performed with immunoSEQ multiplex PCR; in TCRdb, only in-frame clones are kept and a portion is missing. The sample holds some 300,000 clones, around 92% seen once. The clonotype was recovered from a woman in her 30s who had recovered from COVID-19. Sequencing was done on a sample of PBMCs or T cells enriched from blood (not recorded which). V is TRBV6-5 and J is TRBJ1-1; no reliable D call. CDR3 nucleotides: TGTGCCAGCAGTTACTCAGGTCGGGATGAAGCTTTCTTT. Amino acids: CASSYSGRDEAFF.